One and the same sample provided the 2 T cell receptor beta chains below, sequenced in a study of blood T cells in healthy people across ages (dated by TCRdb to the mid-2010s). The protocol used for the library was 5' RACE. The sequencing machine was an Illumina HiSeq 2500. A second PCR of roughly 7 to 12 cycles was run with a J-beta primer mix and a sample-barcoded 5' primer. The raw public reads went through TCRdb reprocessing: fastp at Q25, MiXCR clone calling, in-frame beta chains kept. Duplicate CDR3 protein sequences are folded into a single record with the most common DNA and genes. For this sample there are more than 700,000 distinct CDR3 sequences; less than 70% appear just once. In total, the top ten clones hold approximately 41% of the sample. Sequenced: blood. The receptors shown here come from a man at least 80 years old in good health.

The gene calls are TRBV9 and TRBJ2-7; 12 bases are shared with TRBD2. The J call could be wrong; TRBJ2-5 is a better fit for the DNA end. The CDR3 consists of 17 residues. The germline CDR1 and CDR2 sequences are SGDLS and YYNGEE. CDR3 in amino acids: CASSGNLRLAGVKTQYF. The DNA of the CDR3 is TGTGCCAGCAGCGGGAATCTCCGACTAGCGGGAGTAAAGACCCAGTACTTC.

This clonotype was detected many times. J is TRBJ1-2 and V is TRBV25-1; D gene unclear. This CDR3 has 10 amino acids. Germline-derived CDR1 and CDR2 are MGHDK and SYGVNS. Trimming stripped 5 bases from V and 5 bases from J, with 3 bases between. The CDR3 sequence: CASSTYGYTF. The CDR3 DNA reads TGTGCCAGCAGTACGTATGGCTACACCTTC.